This section outlines one TCR beta chain sequence together with its context. Its target is not known. Data came from immunoSEQ multiplex PCR; TCRdb stores just in-frame clones and leaves some out. Among around 200,000 clones listed, approximately 83% were seen once. These data come from a study of cytomegalovirus exposure and HLA in healthy donors. Study-wide background: The 500 to 850 first-cohort repertoires and the 95 to 150 validation repertoires shared the same platform, a later analysis reported. Study outcomes and limitations: Cytomegalovirus association was assigned to about 150 TCR beta chains. Later, an analysis found that TCR clusters from the first cohort tended to co-occur in the 120 or so validation repertoires. In vitro testing confirmed three CMV-associated chains as specific for CMV antigens.

This receptor was taken from a woman aged 18-29 years in good health and CMV-seropositive. The sample was PBMCs.

Here the CDR3 DNA reads TGTGCCAGCTACGGACAGGGTACAGGGCTGGATGGCTACACCTTC. Translation: CASYGQGTGLDGYTF. J is TRBJ1-2 and V is TRBV28; 8 bases map to TRBD1. The ends lost 8 bases at V and 6 bases at J; junction bases unmatched: 14. This CDR3 is 15 amino acids long. Looked up from germline, CDR1 is MDHEN and CDR2 is SYDVKM.